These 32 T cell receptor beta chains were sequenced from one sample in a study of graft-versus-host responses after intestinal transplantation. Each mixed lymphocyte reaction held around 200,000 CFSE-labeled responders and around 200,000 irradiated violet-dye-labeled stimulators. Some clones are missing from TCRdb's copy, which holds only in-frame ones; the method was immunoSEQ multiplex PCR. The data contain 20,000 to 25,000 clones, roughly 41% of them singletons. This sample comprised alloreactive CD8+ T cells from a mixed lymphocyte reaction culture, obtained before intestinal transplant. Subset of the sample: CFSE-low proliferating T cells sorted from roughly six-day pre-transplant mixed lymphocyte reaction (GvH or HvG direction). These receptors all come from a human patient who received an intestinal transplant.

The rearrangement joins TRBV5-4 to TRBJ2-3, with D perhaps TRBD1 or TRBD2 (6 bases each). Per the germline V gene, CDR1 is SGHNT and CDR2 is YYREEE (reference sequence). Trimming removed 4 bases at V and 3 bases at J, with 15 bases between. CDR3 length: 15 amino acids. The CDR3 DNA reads TGTGCCAGCAGCCGTCCGGAGGGGGGAACAGATACGCAGTATTTT. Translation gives CASSRPEGGTDTQYF. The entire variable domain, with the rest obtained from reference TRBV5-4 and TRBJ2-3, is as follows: ETGVTQSPTHLIKTRGQQVTLRCSSQSGHNTVSWYQQALGQGPQFIFQYYREEENGRGNFPPRFSGLQFPNYSSELNVNALELDDSALYLCASSRPEGGTDTQYFGPGTRLTVL.

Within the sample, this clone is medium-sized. This chain's CDR3 is CATRLAGVVTGELFF. The CDR3, as DNA: TGTGCCACGAGACTAGCGGGAGTCGTCACCGGGGAGCTGTTTTTT. The V call is TRBV10-3, the J call TRBJ2-2, with 12 bases identical to TRBD2. The CDR3 consists of 15 residues. The trim removed 10 bases at V and 4 bases at J, leaving 7 bases unmatched. CDR1 and CDR2 from the germline V gene are ENHRY and SYGVKD.

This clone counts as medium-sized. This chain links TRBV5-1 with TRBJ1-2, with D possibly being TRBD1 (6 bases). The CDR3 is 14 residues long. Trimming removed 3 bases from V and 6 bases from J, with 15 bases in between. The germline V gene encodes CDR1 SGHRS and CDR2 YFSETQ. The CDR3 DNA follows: TGCGCCAGCAGCTCTGGACAGCTTCTCCATGGCTACACCTTC. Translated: CASSSGQLLHGYTF.

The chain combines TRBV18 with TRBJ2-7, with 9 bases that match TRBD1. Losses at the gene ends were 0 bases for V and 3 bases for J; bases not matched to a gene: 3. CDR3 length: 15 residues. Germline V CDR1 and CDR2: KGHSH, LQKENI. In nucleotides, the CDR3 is TGTGCCAGCTCACCACCGAGACAGGGGGACTACGAGCAGTACTTC. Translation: CASSPPRQGDYEQYF.

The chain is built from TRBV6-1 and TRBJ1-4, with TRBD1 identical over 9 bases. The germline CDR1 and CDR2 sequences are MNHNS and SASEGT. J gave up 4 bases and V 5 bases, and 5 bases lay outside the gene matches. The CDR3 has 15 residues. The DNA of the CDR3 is TGTGCCAGCAGTTCACCGGGACAGGGTAATGAAAAACTGTTTTTT. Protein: CASSSPGQGNEKLFF.

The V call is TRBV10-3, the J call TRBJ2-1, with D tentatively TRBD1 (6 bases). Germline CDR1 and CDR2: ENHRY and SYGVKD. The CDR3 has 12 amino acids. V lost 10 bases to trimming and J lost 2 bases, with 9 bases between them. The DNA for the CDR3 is TGTGCCAGCAGACAGGCCTACAATGAGCAGTTCTTC. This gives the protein CASRQAYNEQFF.

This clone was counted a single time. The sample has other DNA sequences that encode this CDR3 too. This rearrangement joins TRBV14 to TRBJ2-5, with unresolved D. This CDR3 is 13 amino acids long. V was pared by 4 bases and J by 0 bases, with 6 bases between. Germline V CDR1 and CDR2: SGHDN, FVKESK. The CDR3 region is CASSLAYQETQYF. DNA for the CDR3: TGTGCCAGCAGCCTGGCGTACCAAGAGACCCAGTACTTC. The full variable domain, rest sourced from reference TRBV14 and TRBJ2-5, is EAGVTQFPSHSVIEKGQTVTLRCDPISGHDNLYWYRRVMGKEIKFLLHFVKESKQDESGMPNNRFLAERTGGTYSTLKVQPAELEDSGVYFCASSLAYQETQYFGPGTRLLVL.

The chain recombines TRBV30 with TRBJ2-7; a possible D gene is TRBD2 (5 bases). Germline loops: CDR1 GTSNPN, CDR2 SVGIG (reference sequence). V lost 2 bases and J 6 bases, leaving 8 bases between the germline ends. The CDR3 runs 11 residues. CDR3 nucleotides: TGTGCCTGGAGTCCCGGAGGCGAGCAGTACTTC. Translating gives CAWSPGGEQYF.

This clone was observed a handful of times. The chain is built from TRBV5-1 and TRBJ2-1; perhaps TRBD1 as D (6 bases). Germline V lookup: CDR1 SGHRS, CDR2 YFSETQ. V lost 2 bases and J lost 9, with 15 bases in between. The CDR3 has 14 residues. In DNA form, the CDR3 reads TGCGCCAGCAGCTTAGATACAGGGACACGTGAGCAGTTCTTC. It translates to CASSLDTGTREQFF. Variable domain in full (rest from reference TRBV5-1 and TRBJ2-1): KAGVTQTPRYLIKTRGQQVTLSCSPISGHRSVSWYQQTPGQGLQFLFEYFSETQRNKGNFPGRFSGRQFSNSRSEMNVSTLELGDSALYLCASSLDTGTREQFFGPGTRLTVL.

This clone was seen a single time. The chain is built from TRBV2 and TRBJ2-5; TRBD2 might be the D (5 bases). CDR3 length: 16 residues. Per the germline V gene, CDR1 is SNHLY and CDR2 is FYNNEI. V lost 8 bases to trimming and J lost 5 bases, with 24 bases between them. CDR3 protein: CASHRTGQKTGETQYF. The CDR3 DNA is TGTGCCAGCCACAGAACGGGTCAAAAAACGGGGGAGACCCAGTACTTC.

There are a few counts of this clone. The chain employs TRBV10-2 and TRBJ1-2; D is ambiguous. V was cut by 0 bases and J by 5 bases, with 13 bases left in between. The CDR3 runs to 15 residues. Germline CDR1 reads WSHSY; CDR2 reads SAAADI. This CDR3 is CASSESNWAVYGYTF. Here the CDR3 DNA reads TGCGCCAGCAGTGAGTCGAATTGGGCCGTTTATGGCTACACCTTC.

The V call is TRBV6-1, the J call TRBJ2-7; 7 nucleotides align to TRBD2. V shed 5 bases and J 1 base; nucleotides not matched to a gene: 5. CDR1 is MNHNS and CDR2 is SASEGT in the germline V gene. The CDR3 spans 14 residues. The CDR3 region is CASSSTSVSYEQYF. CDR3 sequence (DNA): TGTGCCAGCAGTTCTACTAGCGTGTCCTACGAGCAGTACTTC.

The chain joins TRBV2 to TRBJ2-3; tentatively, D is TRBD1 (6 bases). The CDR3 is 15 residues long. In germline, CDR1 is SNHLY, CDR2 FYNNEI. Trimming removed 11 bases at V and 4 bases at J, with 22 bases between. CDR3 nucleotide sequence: TGTGCCGGGCTTTTGGGACAAGTAAACCCAGATACGCAGTATTTT. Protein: CAGLLGQVNPDTQYF.

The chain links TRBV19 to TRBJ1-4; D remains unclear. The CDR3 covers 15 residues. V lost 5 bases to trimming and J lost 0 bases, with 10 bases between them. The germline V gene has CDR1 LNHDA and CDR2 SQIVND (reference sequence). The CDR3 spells CASSPDGATNEKLFF. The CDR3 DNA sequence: TGTGCCAGTAGTCCCGACGGTGCAACTAATGAAAAACTGTTTTTT.

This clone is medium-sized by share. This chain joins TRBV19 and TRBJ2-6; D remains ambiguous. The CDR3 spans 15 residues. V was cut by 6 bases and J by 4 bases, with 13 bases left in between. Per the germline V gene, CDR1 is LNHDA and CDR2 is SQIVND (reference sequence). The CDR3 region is CASSSQSPGANVLTF. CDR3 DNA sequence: TGTGCCAGTAGCTCCCAGAGCCCCGGGGCCAACGTCCTGACTTTC.

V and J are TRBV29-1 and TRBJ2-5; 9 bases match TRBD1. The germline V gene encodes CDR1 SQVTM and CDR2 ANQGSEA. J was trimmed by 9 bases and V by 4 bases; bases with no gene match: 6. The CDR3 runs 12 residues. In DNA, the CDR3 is TGCAGCGTTGGAGGGACAGGGAATCCCCAGTACTTC. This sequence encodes CSVGGTGNPQYF.

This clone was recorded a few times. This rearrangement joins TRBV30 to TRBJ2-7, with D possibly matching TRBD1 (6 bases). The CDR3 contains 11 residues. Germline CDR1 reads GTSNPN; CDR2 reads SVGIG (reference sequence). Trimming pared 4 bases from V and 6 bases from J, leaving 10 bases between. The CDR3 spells CAWTRGGEQYF. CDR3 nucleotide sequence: TGTGCCTGGACCAGGGGCGGCGAGCAGTACTTC.

The CDR3 nucleotides are TGTGCCAGCAGTCAGGGGGGGAGTCTGTACTTC. This encodes CASSQGGSLYF. The chain has TRBV6-1 and TRBJ2-7; TRBD1 or TRBD2 may be the D gene (7 bases each). CDR1 and CDR2 (germline): MNHNS, SASEGT. The CDR3 is 11 amino acids. Trimming cost V 5 bases and J 12 bases, with 14 bases left between them.

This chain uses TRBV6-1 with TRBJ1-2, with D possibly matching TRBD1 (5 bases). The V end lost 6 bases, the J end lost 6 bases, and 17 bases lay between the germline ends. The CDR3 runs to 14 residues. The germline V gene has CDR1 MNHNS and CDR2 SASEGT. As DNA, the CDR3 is TGTGCCAGCAGCTCGGCCCAGGGTACGGATGGCTACACCTTC. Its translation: CASSSAQGTDGYTF.

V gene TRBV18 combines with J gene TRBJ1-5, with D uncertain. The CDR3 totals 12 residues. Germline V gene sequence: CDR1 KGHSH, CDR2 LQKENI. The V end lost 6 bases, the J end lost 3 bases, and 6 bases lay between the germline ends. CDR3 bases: TGTGCCAGCTCTCGAGACAATCAGCCCCAGCATTTT. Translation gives CASSRDNQPQHF. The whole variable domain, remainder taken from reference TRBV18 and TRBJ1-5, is NAGVMQNPRHLVRRRGQEARLRCSPMKGHSHVYWYRQLPEEGLKFMVYLQKENIIDESGMPKERFSAEFPKEGPSILRIQQVVRGDSAAYFCASSRDNQPQHFGDGTRLSIL.

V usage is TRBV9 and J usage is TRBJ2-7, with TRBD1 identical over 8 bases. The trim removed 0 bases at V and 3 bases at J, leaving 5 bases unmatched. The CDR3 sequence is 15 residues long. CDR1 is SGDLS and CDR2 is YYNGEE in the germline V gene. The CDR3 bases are TGTGCCAGCAGCGTAGGAAGCGACAGGGGCTACGAGCAGTACTTC. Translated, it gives CASSVGSDRGYEQYF. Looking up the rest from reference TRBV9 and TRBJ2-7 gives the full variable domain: DSGVTQTPKHLITATGQRVTLRCSPRSGDLSVYWYQQSLDQGLQFLIQYYNGEERAKGNILERFSAQQFPDLHSELNLSSLELGDSALYFCASSVGSDRGYEQYFGPGTRLTVT.

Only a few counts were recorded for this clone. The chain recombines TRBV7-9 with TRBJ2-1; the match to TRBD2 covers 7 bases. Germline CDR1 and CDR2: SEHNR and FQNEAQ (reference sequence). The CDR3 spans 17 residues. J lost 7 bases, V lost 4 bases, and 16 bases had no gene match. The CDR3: CASSSTSTGGSGNEQFF. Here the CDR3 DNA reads TGTGCCAGCAGCTCCACCTCAACTGGCGGGAGCGGGAATGAGCAGTTCTTC.

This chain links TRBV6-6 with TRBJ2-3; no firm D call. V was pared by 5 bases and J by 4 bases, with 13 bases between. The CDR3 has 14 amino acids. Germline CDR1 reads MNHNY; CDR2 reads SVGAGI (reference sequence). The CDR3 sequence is CASSEPFSADTQYF. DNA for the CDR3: TGTGCCAGCAGTGAGCCCTTCTCCGCAGATACGCAGTATTTT.

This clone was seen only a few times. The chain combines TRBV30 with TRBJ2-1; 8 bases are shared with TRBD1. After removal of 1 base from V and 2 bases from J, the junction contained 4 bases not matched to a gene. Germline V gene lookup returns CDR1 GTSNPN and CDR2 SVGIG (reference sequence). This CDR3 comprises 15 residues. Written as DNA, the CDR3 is TGTGCCTGGAGTGGGACAGGGACGACCTACAATGAGCAGTTCTTC. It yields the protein CAWSGTGTTYNEQFF.

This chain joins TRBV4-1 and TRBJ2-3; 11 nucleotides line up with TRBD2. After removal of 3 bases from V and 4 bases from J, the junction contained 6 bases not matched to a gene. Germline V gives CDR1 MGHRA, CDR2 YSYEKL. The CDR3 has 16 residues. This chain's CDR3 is CASSQLLAGEADTQYF. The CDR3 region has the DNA TGCGCCAGCAGCCAGTTACTAGCGGGAGAGGCAGATACGCAGTATTTT.

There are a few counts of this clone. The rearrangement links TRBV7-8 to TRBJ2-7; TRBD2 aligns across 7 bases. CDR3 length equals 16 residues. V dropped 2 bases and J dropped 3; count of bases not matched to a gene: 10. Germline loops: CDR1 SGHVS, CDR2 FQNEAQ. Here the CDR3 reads CASSLLNGLVLYEQYF. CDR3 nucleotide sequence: TGTGCCAGCAGCTTATTAAACGGACTAGTCCTCTACGAGCAGTACTTC.

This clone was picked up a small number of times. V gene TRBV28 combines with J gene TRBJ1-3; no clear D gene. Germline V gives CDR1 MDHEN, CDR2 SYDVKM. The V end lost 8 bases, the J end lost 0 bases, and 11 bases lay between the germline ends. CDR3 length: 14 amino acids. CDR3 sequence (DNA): TGTGCCAGCTCTGGACCGCTCTCTGGAAACACCATATATTTT. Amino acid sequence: CASSGPLSGNTIYF.

Here the CDR3 DNA reads TGCGCCAGCAGCTTGGGGACAGGGGACAAAAACATTCAGTACTTC. Translation gives CASSLGTGDKNIQYF. This chain connects TRBV5-1 to TRBJ2-4; 9 nucleotides match TRBD1. V was clipped by 0 bases and J by 3 bases; unmatched bases: 1. Germline CDR1 reads SGHRS; CDR2 reads YFSETQ. This CDR3 has 15 amino acids.

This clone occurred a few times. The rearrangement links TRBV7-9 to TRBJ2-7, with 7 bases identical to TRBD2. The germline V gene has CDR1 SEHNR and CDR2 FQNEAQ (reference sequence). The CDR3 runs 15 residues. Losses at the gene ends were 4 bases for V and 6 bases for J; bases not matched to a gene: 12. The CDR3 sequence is CASSSRSTVAGEQYF. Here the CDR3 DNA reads TGTGCCAGCAGCTCCAGGTCCACAGTAGCGGGCGAGCAGTACTTC.

CDR3: CASLGTANTEAFF. Written as DNA, the CDR3 is TGTGCCAGTCTAGGGACGGCGAACACTGAAGCTTTCTTT. This chain joins TRBV21-1 and TRBJ1-1. TRBV21-1 is noted as a pseudogene. There are 13 residues in the CDR3.

The CDR3 sequence is CASGFQLAGSSYNEQFF. In nucleotides, the CDR3 is TGTGCTAGTGGTTTCCAGTTAGCGGGTAGCTCCTACAATGAGCAGTTCTTC. The V call is TRBV12-5, the J call TRBJ2-1; TRBD2 aligns across 7 bases. The CDR3 sequence is 17 residues long. Unmatched junction bases numbered 8, after V lost 3 bases and J lost 0 bases. Germline assignment: CDR1 LGHNT and CDR2 FRNRAP.

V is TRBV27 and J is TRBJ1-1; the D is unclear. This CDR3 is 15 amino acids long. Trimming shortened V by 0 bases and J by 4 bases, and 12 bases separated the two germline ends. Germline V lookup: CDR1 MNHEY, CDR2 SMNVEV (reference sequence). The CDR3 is CASSLSGVRATEAFF. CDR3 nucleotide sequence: TGTGCCAGCAGTTTATCGGGCGTGAGGGCCACTGAAGCTTTCTTT.